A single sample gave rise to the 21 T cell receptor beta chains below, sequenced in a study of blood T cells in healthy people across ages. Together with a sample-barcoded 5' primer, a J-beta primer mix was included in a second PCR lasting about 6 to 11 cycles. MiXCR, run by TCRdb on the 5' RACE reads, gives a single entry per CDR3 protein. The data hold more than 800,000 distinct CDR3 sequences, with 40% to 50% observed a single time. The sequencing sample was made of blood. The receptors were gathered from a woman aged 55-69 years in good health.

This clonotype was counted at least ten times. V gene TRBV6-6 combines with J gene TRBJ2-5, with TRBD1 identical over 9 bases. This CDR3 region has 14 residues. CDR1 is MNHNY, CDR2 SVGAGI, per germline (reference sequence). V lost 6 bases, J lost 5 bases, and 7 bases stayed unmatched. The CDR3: CASRSGTGSETQYF. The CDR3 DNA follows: TGTGCCAGCAGGTCCGGGACAGGGTCGGAGACCCAGTACTTC.

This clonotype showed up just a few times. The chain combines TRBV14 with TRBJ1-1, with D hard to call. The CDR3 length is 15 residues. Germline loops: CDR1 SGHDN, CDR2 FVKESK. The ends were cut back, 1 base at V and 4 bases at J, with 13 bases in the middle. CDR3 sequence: CASSQALGIRTEAFF. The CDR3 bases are TGTGCCAGCAGCCAAGCTCTAGGTATTCGCACTGAAGCTTTCTTT.

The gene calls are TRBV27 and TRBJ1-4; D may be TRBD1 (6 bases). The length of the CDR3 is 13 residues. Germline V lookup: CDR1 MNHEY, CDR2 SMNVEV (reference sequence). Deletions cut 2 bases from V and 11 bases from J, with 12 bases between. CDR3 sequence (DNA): TGTGCCAGCAGTTTAGGGGAAGGACAGAAACTGTTTTTT. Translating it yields CASSLGEGQKLFF. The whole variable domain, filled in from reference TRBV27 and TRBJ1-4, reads EAQVTQNPRYLITVTGKKLTVTCSQNMNHEYMSWYRQDPGLGLRQIYYSMNVEVTDKGDVPEGYKVSRKEKRNFPLILESPSPNQTSLYFCASSLGEGQKLFFGSGTQLSVL.

The CDR3 loop is CASSIGGFYEQYF. In DNA form, the CDR3 reads TGCGCCAGCAGTATCGGCGGTTTCTACGAGCAGTACTTC. The gene calls are TRBV5-1 and TRBJ2-7; D remains unclear. CDR1 SGHRS and CDR2 YFSETQ come from the germline V gene. The V end was cut by 5 bases, the J end by 3 bases, with 12 bases between. The CDR3 runs to 13 residues. Full variable domain (rest looked up from reference TRBV5-1 and TRBJ2-7): KAGVTQTPRYLIKTRGQQVTLSCSPISGHRSVSWYQQTPGQGLQFLFEYFSETQRNKGNFPGRFSGRQFSNSRSEMNVSTLELGDSALYLCASSIGGFYEQYFGPGTRLTVT.

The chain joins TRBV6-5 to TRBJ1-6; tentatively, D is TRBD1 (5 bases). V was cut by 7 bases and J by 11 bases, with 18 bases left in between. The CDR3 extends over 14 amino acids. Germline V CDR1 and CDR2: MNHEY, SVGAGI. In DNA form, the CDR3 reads TGTGCCAGCACCCTGGGGGTCAACGGGCCACCCCTCCACTTT. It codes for CASTLGVNGPPLHF.

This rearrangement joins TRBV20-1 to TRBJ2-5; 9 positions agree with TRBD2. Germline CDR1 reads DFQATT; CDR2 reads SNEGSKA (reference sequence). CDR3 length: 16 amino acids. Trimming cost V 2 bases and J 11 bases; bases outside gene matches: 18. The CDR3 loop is CSARNSGGRAYNEQYF. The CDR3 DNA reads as TGCAGTGCTAGAAACTCCGGCGGGAGGGCCTACAATGAGCAGTACTTC.

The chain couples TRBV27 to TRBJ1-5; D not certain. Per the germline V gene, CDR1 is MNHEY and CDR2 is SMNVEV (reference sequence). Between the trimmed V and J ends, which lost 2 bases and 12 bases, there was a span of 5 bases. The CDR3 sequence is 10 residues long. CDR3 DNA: TGTGCCAGCAGTTTACCCTTCCAGCATTTT. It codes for CASSLPFQHF.

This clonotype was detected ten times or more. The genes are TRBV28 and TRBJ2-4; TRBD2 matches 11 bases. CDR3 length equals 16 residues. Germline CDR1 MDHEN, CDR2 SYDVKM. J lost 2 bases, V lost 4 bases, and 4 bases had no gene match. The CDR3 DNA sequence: TGTGCCAGCAGTTCCTTAGCGGGAGGGACCAAAAACATTCAGTACTTC. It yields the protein CASSSLAGGTKNIQYF.

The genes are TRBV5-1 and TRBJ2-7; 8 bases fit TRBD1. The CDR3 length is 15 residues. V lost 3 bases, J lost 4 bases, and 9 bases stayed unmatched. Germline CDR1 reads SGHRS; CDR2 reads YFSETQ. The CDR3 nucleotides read TGCGCCAGCAGCTCCGCGAGGACAGGGTTGTACGAGCAGTACTTC. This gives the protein CASSSARTGLYEQYF.

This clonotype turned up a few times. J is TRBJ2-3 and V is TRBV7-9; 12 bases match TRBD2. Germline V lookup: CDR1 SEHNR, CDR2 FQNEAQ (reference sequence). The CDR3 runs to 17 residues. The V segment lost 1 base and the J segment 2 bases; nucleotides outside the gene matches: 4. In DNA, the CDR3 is TGTGCCAGCAGCTTAGGCGGACTAGCGGGGATCACAGATACGCAGTATTTT. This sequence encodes CASSLGGLAGITDTQYF.

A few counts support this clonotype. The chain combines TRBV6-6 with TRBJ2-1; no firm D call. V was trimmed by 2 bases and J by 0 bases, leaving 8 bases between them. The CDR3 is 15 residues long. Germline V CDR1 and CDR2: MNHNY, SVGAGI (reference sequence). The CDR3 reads CASSYGVSSYNEQFF. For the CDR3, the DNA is TGTGCCAGCAGTTACGGCGTTAGCTCCTACAATGAGCAGTTCTTC.

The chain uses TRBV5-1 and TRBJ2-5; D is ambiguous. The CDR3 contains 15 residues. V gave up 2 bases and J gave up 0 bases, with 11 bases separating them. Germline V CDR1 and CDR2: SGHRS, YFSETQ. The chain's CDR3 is CASSLGRRYQETQYF. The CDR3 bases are TGCGCCAGCAGCTTAGGGCGTCGATACCAAGAGACCCAGTACTTC.

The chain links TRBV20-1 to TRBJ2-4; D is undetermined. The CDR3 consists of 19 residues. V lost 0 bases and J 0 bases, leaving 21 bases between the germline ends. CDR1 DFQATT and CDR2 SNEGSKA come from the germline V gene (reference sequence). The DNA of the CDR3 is TGCAGTGCTAGAGAGGGTCGCGGCTCCTTTACTCTAGCCAAAAACATTCAGTACTTC. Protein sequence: CSAREGRGSFTLAKNIQYF.

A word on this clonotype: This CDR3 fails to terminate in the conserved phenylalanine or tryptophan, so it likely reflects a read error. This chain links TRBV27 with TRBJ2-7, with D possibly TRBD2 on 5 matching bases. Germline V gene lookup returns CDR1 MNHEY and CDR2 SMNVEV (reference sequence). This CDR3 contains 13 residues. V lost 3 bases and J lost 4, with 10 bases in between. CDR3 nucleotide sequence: TGTGCCAGCAGTTTGAGGGAGCCTTACGAGCAGTACTTA. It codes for CASSLREPYEQYL.

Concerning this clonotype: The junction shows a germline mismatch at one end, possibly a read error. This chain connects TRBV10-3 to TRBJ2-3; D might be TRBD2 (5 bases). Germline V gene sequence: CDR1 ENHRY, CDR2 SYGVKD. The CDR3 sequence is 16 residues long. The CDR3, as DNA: TGCGCCACCCATCCGTTTCGGCCGGGAAACTCAGATACGCAGTATTTT. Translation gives CATHPFRPGNSDTQYF.

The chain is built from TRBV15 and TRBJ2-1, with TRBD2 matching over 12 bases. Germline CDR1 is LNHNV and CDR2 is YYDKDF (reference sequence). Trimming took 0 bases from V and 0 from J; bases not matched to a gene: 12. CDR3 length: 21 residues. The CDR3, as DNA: TGTGCCACCAGCAGAGATGCGAAGGGACTAGCGGGTTGGAGCTCCTACAATGAGCAGTTCTTC. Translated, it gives CATSRDAKGLAGWSSYNEQFF. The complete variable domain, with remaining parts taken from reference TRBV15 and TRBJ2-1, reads DAMVIQNPRYQVTQFGKPVTLSCSQTLNHNVMYWYQQKSSQAPKLLFHYYDKDFNNEADTPDNFQSRRPNTSFCFLDIRSPGLGDTAMYLCATSRDAKGLAGWSSYNEQFFGPGTRLTVL.

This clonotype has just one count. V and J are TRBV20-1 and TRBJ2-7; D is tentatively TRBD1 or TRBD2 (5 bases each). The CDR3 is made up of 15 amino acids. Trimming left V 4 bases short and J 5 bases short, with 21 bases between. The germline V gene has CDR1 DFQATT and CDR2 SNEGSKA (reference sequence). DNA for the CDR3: TGCAGTGCTAAAGACCGGGGCAGGCGTATCCACGAGCAGTACTTC. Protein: CSAKDRGRRIHEQYF.

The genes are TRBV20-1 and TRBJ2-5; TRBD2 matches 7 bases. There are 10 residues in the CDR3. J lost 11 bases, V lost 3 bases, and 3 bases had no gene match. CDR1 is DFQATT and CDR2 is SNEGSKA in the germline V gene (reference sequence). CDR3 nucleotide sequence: TGCAGTGCTAGTTTCGGGAGGCAGTACTTC. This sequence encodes CSASFGRQYF.

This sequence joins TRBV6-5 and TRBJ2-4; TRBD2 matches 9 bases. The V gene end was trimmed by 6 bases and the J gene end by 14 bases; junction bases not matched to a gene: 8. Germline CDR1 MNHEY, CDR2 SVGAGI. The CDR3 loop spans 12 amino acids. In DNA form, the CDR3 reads TGTGCCAGCAGGGGAGCCGGGACTAGCAAGTACTTC. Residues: CASRGAGTSKYF.

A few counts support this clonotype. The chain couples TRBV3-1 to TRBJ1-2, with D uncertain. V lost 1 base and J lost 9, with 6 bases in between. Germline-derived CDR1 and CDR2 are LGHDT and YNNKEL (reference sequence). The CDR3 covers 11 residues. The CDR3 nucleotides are TGTGCCAGCAGCCAAGGGAGCCGCTACACCTTC. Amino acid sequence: CASSQGSRYTF.

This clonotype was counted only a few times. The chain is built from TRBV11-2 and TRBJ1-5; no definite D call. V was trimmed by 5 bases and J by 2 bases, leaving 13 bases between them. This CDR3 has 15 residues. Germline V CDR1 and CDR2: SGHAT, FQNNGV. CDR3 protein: CASSLDGYGNQPQHF. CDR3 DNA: TGTGCCAGCAGCCTCGACGGGTACGGCAATCAGCCCCAGCATTTT.